These 7 T cell receptor beta chains originate from one sample sequenced in a study of cytomegalovirus exposure and HLA in healthy donors. PCR used 60 Vbeta primers and 13 Jbeta primers. Method: immunoSEQ multiplex PCR; TCRdb's copy keeps in-frame clones and lacks some. The sample includes 90,000 to 100,000 clones, 60% to 75% of them seen just once. Sequencing used PBMCs. These TCRs come from a female donor in good health and CMV-seronegative.

The chain employs TRBV18 and TRBJ2-7, with 9 bases identical to TRBD1. Trimming cost V 2 bases and J 2 bases; bases outside gene matches: 4. The CDR3 covers 15 residues. Germline CDR1 is KGHSH and CDR2 is LQKENI. CDR3 amino acids: CASSPGTGFTYEQYF. The CDR3 DNA reads as TGTGCCAGCTCACCAGGGACAGGGTTCACCTACGAGCAGTACTTC.

This chain uses TRBV29-1 with TRBJ2-5; 10 bases line up with TRBD2. The CDR3 is 16 residues long. V shed 2 bases and J 3 bases; nucleotides not matched to a gene: 9. The V gene's germline CDR1 is SQVTM and CDR2 ANQGSEA. CDR3: CSVESSGSLREETQYF. The DNA of the CDR3 is TGCAGCGTTGAATCTAGCGGGAGTTTAAGGGAAGAGACCCAGTACTTC.

The V and J genes are TRBV6-5 and TRBJ1-2; D is unresolved. CDR3 length: 14 amino acids. Germline V gene lookup returns CDR1 MNHEY and CDR2 SVGAGI. V dropped 5 bases and J dropped 0 bases, with 10 bases sitting between them. CDR3 protein: CASSRTAANYGYTF. In DNA, the CDR3 is TGTGCCAGCAGTCGAACGGCGGCTAACTATGGCTACACCTTC.

In this sample, this clone turned up a few times. V and J are TRBV4-3 and TRBJ2-3; maybe TRBD2 (6 bases). Germline V gives CDR1 LGHNA, CDR2 YSLEER. The CDR3 loop spans 15 amino acids. The ends were cut back, 4 bases at V and 1 base at J, with 12 bases in the middle. CDR3 coding DNA: TGCGCCAGCAGCCGGTCGGGGGATGGCACAGATACGCAGTATTTT. Its protein product is CASSRSGDGTDTQYF.

This chain uses TRBV28 with TRBJ2-1; D not resolved. Per the germline V gene, CDR1 is MDHEN and CDR2 is SYDVKM. V lost 2 bases, J lost 7 bases, and 9 bases lay in between. The CDR3 is 13 amino acids. CDR3 sequence: CASSLIVVNEQFF. The CDR3 nucleotides read TGTGCCAGCAGTTTAATCGTAGTGAATGAGCAGTTCTTC.

V usage is TRBV25-1 and J usage is TRBJ2-5; 7 bases fit TRBD2. V was pared by 4 bases and J by 5 bases, with 7 bases of the junction left unmatched. Germline V CDR1 and CDR2: MGHDK, SYGVNS. This CDR3 comprises 14 residues. CDR3 region: CASSVGREPETQYF. The CDR3, as DNA: TGTGCCAGCAGTGTGGGGCGGGAGCCCGAGACCCAGTACTTC.

The V gene is TRBV10-2, the J gene TRBJ2-5; TRBD2 matches 11 bases. The ends lost 5 bases at V and 2 bases at J; junction bases unmatched: 10. This CDR3 spans 17 amino acids. Germline assignment: CDR1 WSHSY and CDR2 SAAADI. This CDR3 reads CASSNPPLAGGQETQYF. The DNA for the CDR3 is TGCGCCAGCAGTAATCCCCCCCTAGCGGGGGGACAAGAGACCCAGTACTTC.